A single sample gave rise to the 28 T cell receptor beta chains below, sequenced in a study of yellow fever vaccine responses in identical twins. TCRdb processed the RT-PCR reads anew with MiXCR; each CDR3 protein has one entry. The table includes 13,000 or so distinct CDR3 sequences, 84% detected once. Sequenced here: T cells from blood (PBMCs), unsorted or a sorted subset (not recorded which), sampled before or after yellow fever vaccination (not recorded which). These receptors came from a woman aged 18-30 years who received the yellow fever vaccine.

V is TRBV12-3 or TRBV12-4 and J is TRBJ2-7, with TRBD2 matching over 8 bases. The CDR3 sequence is 14 residues long. Losses at the gene ends were 6 bases for V and 2 bases for J; bases not matched to a gene: 6. The CDR3 protein is CASSFGSGAYEQYF. CDR3 in DNA: TGTGCCAGCAGCTTTGGTAGCGGGGCCTACGAGCAGTACTTC.

This chain connects TRBV12-3 or TRBV12-4 to TRBJ2-2; no firm D call. The CDR3 runs to 14 residues. V gave up 3 bases and J gave up 2 bases, with 7 bases separating them. CDR3 region: CASSLQANTGELFF. Written as DNA, the CDR3 is TGTGCCAGCAGTTTGCAGGCAAACACCGGGGAGCTGTTTTTT.

The chain carries TRBV20-1 and TRBJ2-3; 8 bases agree with TRBD1. Per the germline V gene, CDR1 is DFQATT and CDR2 is SNEGSKA (reference sequence). The CDR3 is made up of 14 amino acids. J was trimmed by 8 bases and V by 6 bases; bases with no gene match: 13. The CDR3 sequence is CSAYPGQASGTQYF. CDR3 DNA: TGCAGTGCGTACCCGGGACAGGCTTCGGGTACGCAGTATTTT.

The rearrangement uses TRBV7-1 and TRBJ2-6; 7 nucleotides align to TRBD1. TRBV7-1 is an ORF, with its function uncertain. This CDR3 spans 16 amino acids. Trimming cost V 3 bases and J 2 bases; bases outside gene matches: 4. The CDR3 protein is CASSSDRFAGANVLTF. The CDR3 DNA is TGTGCCAGCAGCTCGGACAGGTTCGCTGGGGCCAACGTCCTGACTTTC.

The chain is built from TRBV11-2 and TRBJ2-1; no clear D. V was trimmed by 0 bases and J by 7 bases, leaving 7 bases between them. Looked up from germline, CDR1 is SGHAT and CDR2 is FQNNGV. There are 13 residues in the CDR3. The CDR3 sequence is CASSLDGLNEQFF. CDR3 sequence (DNA): TGTGCCAGCAGCTTAGATGGGTTGAATGAGCAGTTCTTC.

V usage is TRBV29-1 and J usage is TRBJ2-1; perhaps TRBD2 as D (6 bases). Germline V gives CDR1 SQVTM, CDR2 ANQGSEA. Trimming stripped 4 bases from V and 10 bases from J, with 23 bases between. CDR3 length equals 15 residues. CDR3 sequence: CSVVTWEAQLEEQFF. DNA of the CDR3: TGCAGCGTTGTTACGTGGGAGGCCCAGTTGGAGGAGCAGTTCTTC.

The genes are TRBV23-1 and TRBJ1-1, with D tentatively TRBD1 (6 bases). TRBV23-1 is an open reading frame whose function is uncertain. The CDR3 runs 14 residues. V lost 1 base to trimming and J lost 0 bases, with 6 bases between them. CDR3: CASSQYRVNTEAFF. The CDR3 DNA follows: TGCGCCAGCAGTCAATACAGGGTGAACACTGAAGCTTTCTTT.

This chain joins TRBV5-1 and TRBJ2-7; 7 nucleotides agree with TRBD2. Germline-derived CDR1 and CDR2 are SGHRS and YFSETQ. V trimming: 2 bases; J trimming: 1 base; junction bases outside the gene matches: 3. The CDR3 covers 14 residues. CDR3 DNA sequence: TGCGCCAGCAGCTTAGGGGACTATTCCTACGAGCAGTACTTC. Translation: CASSLGDYSYEQYF.

J is TRBJ2-7 and V is TRBV10-3, with D hard to call. Trimming took off 3 bases at V and 0 bases at J, with 9 bases between the two ends. Per germline, CDR1 ENHRY and CDR2 SYGVKD. CDR3 length equals 14 residues. The DNA of the CDR3 is TGTGCCATCAGTGAATCCATTAGCTCCTACGAGCAGTACTTC. It is translated as CAISESISSYEQYF.

The chain combines TRBV4-2 with TRBJ1-5; TRBD1 agrees at 12 bases. This CDR3 spans 17 amino acids. J lost 3 bases, V lost 2 bases, and 5 bases had no gene match. Germline V gives CDR1 LGHNA, CDR2 YNFKEQ. Here the CDR3 DNA reads TGTGCCAGCAGCCAACGAGGGACAGGGGGCACCAATCAGCCCCAGCATTTT. This gives the protein CASSQRGTGGTNQPQHF.

CDR3 sequence reads: CASSSAGESYEQYF. The CDR3 bases are TGTGCCAGCAGTTCAGCGGGGGAGTCCTACGAGCAGTACTTC. The chain has TRBV12-3 or TRBV12-4 and TRBJ2-7, with 8 bases that match TRBD2. The V and J ends lost 4 bases and 1 base, in that order; junction bases with no gene match: 3. CDR3 length equals 14 residues.

V usage is TRBV11-1 and J usage is TRBJ2-1, with a weak D call TRBD1 (5 bases). There are 14 residues in the CDR3. V was pared by 4 bases and J by 8 bases, with 15 bases between. Germline CDR1 and CDR2: SGHAT and FQDESV (reference sequence). The DNA of the CDR3 is TGTGCCAGCAGCTCGACCCCGACAGTGTATGAGCAGTTCTTC. It encodes CASSSTPTVYEQFF.

The chain recombines TRBV11-1 with TRBJ1-2; D may be TRBD1 (6 bases). Between the trimmed V and J ends, which lost 0 bases and 6 bases, there was a span of 8 bases. The CDR3 is 13 amino acids. Germline CDR1 and CDR2: SGHAT and FQDESV (reference sequence). In nucleotides, the CDR3 is TGTGCCAGCAGCTTAGCGGGGGCTCATGGCTACACCTTC. This codes for CASSLAGAHGYTF.

The chain joins TRBV29-1 to TRBJ2-3, with D maybe TRBD2 (6 bases). The CDR3 runs 15 residues. Trimming stripped 7 bases from V and 4 bases from J, with 21 bases between. Germline-derived CDR1 and CDR2 are SQVTM and ANQGSEA. CDR3 amino acids: CSAGRVADPPDTQYF. CDR3 DNA sequence: TGCAGCGCCGGGCGGGTAGCGGATCCCCCAGATACGCAGTATTTT.

The V call is TRBV19, the J call TRBJ2-2, with 7 nucleotides matching TRBD2. In germline, CDR1 is LNHDA, CDR2 SQIVND (reference sequence). Trimming cost V 7 bases and J 1 base; bases outside gene matches: 0. The CDR3 is made up of 13 amino acids. CDR3 coding DNA: TGTGCCAGTAAGCGGGGGAACACCGGGGAGCTGTTTTTT. This codes for CASKRGNTGELFF.

The V call is TRBV5-4, the J call TRBJ2-3, with D perhaps matching TRBD1 (6 bases). The CDR3 is 14 residues long. V shed 3 bases and J shed 7 bases, with 15 bases lying between them. Germline CDR1 SGHNT, CDR2 YYREEE (reference sequence). The CDR3 DNA follows: TGTGCCAGCAGCTGGAACCGGGACAAACATACGCAGTATTTT. As protein: CASSWNRDKHTQYF.

The V and J genes are TRBV7-6 and TRBJ2-3; the D call may be TRBD1 or TRBD2 (5 bases each). This CDR3 has 17 residues. V was shortened by 2 bases and J by 2 bases, with 17 bases between the two germline ends. Per germline, CDR1 SGHVS and CDR2 FNYEAQ. The CDR3 DNA follows: TGTGCCAGCAGCTTAACCTGGGACCTGGGATACACAGATACGCAGTATTTT. It codes for CASSLTWDLGYTDTQYF.

V is TRBV7-9 and J is TRBJ2-1, with D possibly being TRBD2 (5 bases). Germline lookup yields CDR1 SEHNR and CDR2 FQNEAQ (reference sequence). The CDR3 length is 15 residues. V lost 2 bases, J lost 6 bases, and 14 bases lay in between. The DNA of the CDR3 is TGTGCCAGCAGCTTATGGAGGAGAGGGCTCAATGAGCAGTTCTTC. It codes for CASSLWRRGLNEQFF. Using reference TRBV7-9 and TRBJ2-1 for the parts outside the CDR3, the full variable domain is DTGVSQNPRHKITKRGQNVTFRCDPISEHNRLYWYRQTLGQGPEFLTYFQNEAQLEKSRLLSDRFSAERPKGSFSTLEIQRTEQGDSAMYLCASSLWRRGLNEQFFGPGTRLTVL.

The chain is built from TRBV7-3 and TRBJ1-2, with TRBD1 identical over 8 bases. Looked up from germline, CDR1 is SGHTA and CDR2 is FQGTGA. The CDR3 covers 15 residues. V gave up 5 bases and J gave up 8 bases; unmatched junction bases: 13. The CDR3 is CASSLSGQDLYGYTF. Here the CDR3 DNA reads TGTGCCAGCAGCCTCTCGGGACAGGACTTATACGGCTACACCTTC.

This chain connects TRBV20-1 to TRBJ2-7; 10 positions agree with TRBD1. The ends lost 1 base at V and 5 bases at J; junction bases unmatched: 2. The germline gives CDR1 DFQATT, CDR2 SNEGSKA (reference sequence). The CDR3 extends over 13 amino acids. This CDR3 reads CSARGQGANEQYF. CDR3 nucleotides: TGCAGTGCTAGAGGACAGGGGGCCAACGAGCAGTACTTC.

This clonotype was seen just once. The chain is built from TRBV2 and TRBJ2-3, with TRBD2 matching over 7 bases. The trim removed 3 bases at V and 2 bases at J, leaving 11 bases unmatched. CDR3 size: 17 residues. Germline lookup yields CDR1 SNHLY and CDR2 FYNNEI. The DNA of the CDR3 is TGTGCCAGCAGTGAGAGCTCGAGCGGGGTAATCACAGATACGCAGTATTTT. It is translated as CASSESSSGVITDTQYF.

V gene TRBV10-3 combines with J gene TRBJ1-2; D is unresolved. The CDR3 length is 14 residues. Germline V lookup: CDR1 ENHRY, CDR2 SYGVKD. Trimming removed 3 bases at V and 4 bases at J, with 12 bases between. CDR3: CAISEGERSYGYTF. In nucleotides, the CDR3 is TGTGCCATCAGTGAAGGAGAGCGATCCTATGGCTACACCTTC.

The chain recombines TRBV12-3 or TRBV12-4 with TRBJ2-7; TRBD2 aligns across 8 bases. V shed 1 base and J 5 bases; nucleotides not matched to a gene: 7. CDR3 length: 15 amino acids. DNA of the CDR3: TGTGCCAGCAGTTTAGGGGGCGGGAGGTCCCACGAGCAGTACTTC. Residues: CASSLGGGRSHEQYF.

This sequence joins TRBV4-3 and TRBJ1-6, with D hard to call. The CDR3 covers 14 residues. V was pared by 2 bases and J by 6 bases, with 8 bases between. Per germline, CDR1 LGHNA and CDR2 YSLEER. Written as DNA, the CDR3 is TGCGCCAGCAGCCAACAAACAGTTAATTCACCCCTCCACTTT. Translating gives CASSQQTVNSPLHF.

This clonotype was seen a few times. The chain employs TRBV4-1 and TRBJ2-7, with TRBD1 matching over 8 bases. The ends lost 1 base at V and 3 bases at J; junction bases unmatched: 5. The CDR3 loop spans 15 amino acids. Germline values: CDR1 MGHRA, CDR2 YSYEKL. The CDR3 protein is CASSQGGGQGYEQYF. The CDR3, as DNA: TGCGCCAGCAGCCAAGGTGGAGGACAGGGCTACGAGCAGTACTTC.

CDR3 in DNA: TGTGCCAGCAGCGGGACACCGTACTACAATGAGCAGTTCTTC. It encodes CASSGTPYYNEQFF. The V call is TRBV25-1, the J call TRBJ2-1; tentative D call: TRBD1 (6 bases). Germline V gene data show CDR1 as MGHDK and CDR2 as SYGVNS. V gave up 6 bases and J gave up 3 bases, with 12 bases separating them. The CDR3 extends over 14 amino acids.

V and J are TRBV5-1 and TRBJ2-3; 9 nucleotides align to TRBD2. The V segment lost 3 bases and the J segment 7 bases; nucleotides outside the gene matches: 9. The CDR3 sequence is 15 residues long. Looked up from germline, CDR1 is SGHRS and CDR2 is YFSETQ. CDR3 sequence: CASSSGLARANTQYF. The CDR3 DNA is TGCGCCAGCAGCTCAGGACTAGCGCGGGCTAATACGCAGTATTTT. Supplemented by reference TRBV5-1 and TRBJ2-3, the full variable domain reads KAGVTQTPRYLIKTRGQQVTLSCSPISGHRSVSWYQQTPGQGLQFLFEYFSETQRNKGNFPGRFSGRQFSNSRSEMNVSTLELGDSALYLCASSSGLARANTQYFGPGTRLTVL.

J is TRBJ2-5 and V is TRBV7-3; 7 positions agree with TRBD1. V lost 1 base, J lost 5 bases, and 4 bases stayed unmatched. CDR3 length: 14 residues. CDR1 and CDR2 from the germline V gene are SGHTA and FQGTGA. The DNA for the CDR3 is TGTGCCAGCAGCTTAAGAGGGGGCGGGGAGACCCAGTACTTC. Translating gives CASSLRGGGETQYF.